This is a list of T cell receptor beta chains from one sample in a study of a mutant IDH1 vaccine in newly diagnosed glioma. Sequencing was performed with immunoSEQ multiplex PCR; in TCRdb, only in-frame clones are kept and a portion is missing. The data hold roughly 41,000 clones, with about 73% observed a single time. Sequences were derived from PBMCs, sampled from a glioma patient treated with radiotherapy, temozolomide or both. All receptors come from a man aged 35 to 55 with glioma. Some clones in this sample may be carry-over from other donors' samples. Both conserved end residues are part of each CDR3.

>TRBJ1-2|TRBV19
CASKERVGDYGYTF
>TRBJ2-7|TRBV18
CASSVFSGVSSYEQYF
>TRBJ2-2|TRBV4-2
CASSPSGPISNGELFF
>TRBJ2-2|TRBV15
CATGTGGGGELFF
>TRBJ2-3|TRBV2
CASSDRADTQYF
>TRBJ2-7|TRBV5-6
CASSLVRGDEQYF
>TRBJ2-1|TRBV18
CASSRPPGQQFF
>TRBJ2-5|TRBV29-1
CSARAGGRETQYF
>TRBJ2-5|TRBV2
CASSENGPWETQYF
>TRBJ2-6|TRBV30
CAWSEQGTGANVLTF
>TRBJ2-7|TRBV7-9
CASSLARNWDEQYF
>TRBJ1-2|TRBV4-3
CASSQEPFSYGYTF
>TRBJ1-5|TRBV19
CASMGQGRLGNQPQHF
>TRBJ2-5|TRBV2
CASRMAGGYETQYF
>TRBJ1-2|TRBV4-2
CASSQAGYYYTF
>TRBJ1-2|TRBV2
CASSTVDRAFRDGYTF
>TRBJ1-4|TRBV6-5
CASGTANEKLFF
>TRBJ2-7|TRBV6-1
CASSAGLAGDPYEQYF
>TRBJ1-1|TRBV19
CASSKSGTGASEAFF
>TRBJ1-2|TRBV10-3
CAISALEGAYNYGYTF
>TRBJ1-1|TRBV7-6
CASSLARGGMNTEAFF
>TRBJ2-7|TRBV15
CATSTYRDGEQYF
>TRBJ1-5|TRBV27
CASSLNGQSNQPQHF
>TRBJ2-7|TRBV9
CASSQDLNYEQYF
>TRBJ1-2|TRBV10-3
CAISETNYGYTF
>TRBJ2-1|TRBV6-5
CASSHTSGGHNEQFF
>TRBJ1-2|TRBV28
CASRNPQGGSRGYTF
>TRBJ2-2|TRBV4-3
CASSQDLDGGRTGELFF
>TRBJ2-5|TRBV5-4
CASSLVAGPETQYF
>TRBJ1-2|TRBV5-4
CASSLSRGGDNYGYTF
>TRBJ1-6|TRBV7-9
CASSRDRWDSPLHF
>TRBJ1-4|TRBV6-5
CASSYSQFNEKLFF
>TRBJ2-3|TRBV28
CASSSPGHPADTQYF
>TRBJ1-1|TRBV6-1
CASRFVQVWGTEAFF
>TRBJ1-1|TRBV7-2
CASSLVGSGVTEAFF
>TRBJ2-7|TRBV9
CASSPDSGSYEQYF
>TRBJ1-3|TRBV4-2
CASSQGQGPGNTIYF
>TRBJ1-1|TRBV5-1
CASSWGQGDTEAFF
>TRBJ1-6|TRBV9
CASSDSLPSGSPLHF
>TRBJ1-2|TRBV29-1
CSVEEGGYGYTF
>TRBJ1-6|TRBV6-6
CASRPGTNVTPLHF
>TRBJ2-7|TRBV28
CASRRDRSTYF
>TRBJ2-5|TRBV9
CASSVDGEVGVSTQYF
>TRBJ1-6|TRBV10-3
CAISDEGAYSPLHF
>TRBJ2-3|TRBV5-6
CASSLEARGGGTQYF
>TRBJ2-7|TRBV5-1
CASSSNYEQYF
>TRBJ1-2|TRBV5-5
CASSFTGEAGYTF
>TRBJ2-5|TRBV6-6
CASRGQRETQYF